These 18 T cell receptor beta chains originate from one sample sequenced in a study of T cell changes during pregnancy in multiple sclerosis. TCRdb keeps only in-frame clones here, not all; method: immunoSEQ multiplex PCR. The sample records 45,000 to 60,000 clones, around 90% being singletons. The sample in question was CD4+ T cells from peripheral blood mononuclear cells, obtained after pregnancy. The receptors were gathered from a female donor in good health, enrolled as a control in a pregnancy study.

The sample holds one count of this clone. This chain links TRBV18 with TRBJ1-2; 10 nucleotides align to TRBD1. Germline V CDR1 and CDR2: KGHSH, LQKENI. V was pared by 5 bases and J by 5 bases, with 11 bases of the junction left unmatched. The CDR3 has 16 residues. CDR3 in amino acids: CASSSPGQGPSYGYTF. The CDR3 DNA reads TGTGCCAGCTCATCTCCGGGACAGGGGCCTTCTTATGGCTACACCTTC.

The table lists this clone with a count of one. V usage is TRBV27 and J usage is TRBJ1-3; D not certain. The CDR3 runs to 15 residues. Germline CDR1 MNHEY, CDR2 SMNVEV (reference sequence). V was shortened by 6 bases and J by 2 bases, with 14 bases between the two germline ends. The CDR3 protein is CASSLKPHPGNTIYF. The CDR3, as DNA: TGTGCCAGCAGCCTAAAACCGCATCCTGGAAACACCATATATTTT.

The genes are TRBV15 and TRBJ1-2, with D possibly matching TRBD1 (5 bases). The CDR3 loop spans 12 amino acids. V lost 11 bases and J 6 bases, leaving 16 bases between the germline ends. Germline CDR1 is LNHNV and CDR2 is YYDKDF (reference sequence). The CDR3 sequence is CASGGMADGYTF. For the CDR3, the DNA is TGTGCCTCCGGGGGGATGGCAGATGGCTACACCTTC.

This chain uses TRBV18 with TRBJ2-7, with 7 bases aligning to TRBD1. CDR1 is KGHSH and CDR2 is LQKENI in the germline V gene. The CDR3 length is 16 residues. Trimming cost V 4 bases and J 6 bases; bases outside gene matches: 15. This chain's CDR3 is CASSRPEGAGLAEQYF. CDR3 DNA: TGTGCCAGCTCACGACCCGAGGGGGCGGGCCTAGCCGAGCAGTACTTC.

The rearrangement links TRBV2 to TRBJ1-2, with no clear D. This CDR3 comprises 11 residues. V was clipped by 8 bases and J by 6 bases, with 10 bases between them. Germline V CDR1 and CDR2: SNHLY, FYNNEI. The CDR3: CASVMRNGYTF. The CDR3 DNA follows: TGTGCCAGCGTTATGAGGAATGGCTACACCTTC.

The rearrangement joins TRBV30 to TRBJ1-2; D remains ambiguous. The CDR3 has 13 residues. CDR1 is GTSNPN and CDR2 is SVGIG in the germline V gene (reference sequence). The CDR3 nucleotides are TGTTGTTTTCGGAGGGAAGCGAACTATGGCTACACCTTC. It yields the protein CCFRREANYGYTF. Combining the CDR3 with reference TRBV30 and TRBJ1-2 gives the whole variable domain SQTIHQWPATLVQPVGSPLSLECTVEGTSNPNLYWYRQAAGRGLQLLFYSVGIGQISSEVPQNLSASRPQDRQFILSSKKLLLSDSGFYLCCFRREANYGYTFGSGTRLTVV.

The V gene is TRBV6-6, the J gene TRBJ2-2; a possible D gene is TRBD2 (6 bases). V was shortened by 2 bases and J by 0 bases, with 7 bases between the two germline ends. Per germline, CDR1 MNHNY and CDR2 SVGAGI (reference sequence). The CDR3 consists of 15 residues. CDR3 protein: CASSYRLANTGELFF. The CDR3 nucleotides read TGTGCCAGCAGTTACAGACTAGCGAACACCGGGGAGCTGTTTTTT.

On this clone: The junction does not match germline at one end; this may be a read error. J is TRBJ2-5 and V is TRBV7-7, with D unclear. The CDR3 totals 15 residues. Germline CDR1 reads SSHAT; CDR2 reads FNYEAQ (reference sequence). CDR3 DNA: TGTGCTAGCAGCTTAAATGTTGGGCTTGAAGAGACCCAGTACTTC. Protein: CASSLNVGLEETQYF.

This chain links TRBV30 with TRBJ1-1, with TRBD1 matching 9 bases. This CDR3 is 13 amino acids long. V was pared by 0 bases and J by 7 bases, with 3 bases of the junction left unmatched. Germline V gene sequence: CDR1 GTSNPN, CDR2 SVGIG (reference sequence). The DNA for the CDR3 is TGTGCCTGGAGTGTCTTGGGACAGGGTGAAGCTTTCTTT. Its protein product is CAWSVLGQGEAFF.

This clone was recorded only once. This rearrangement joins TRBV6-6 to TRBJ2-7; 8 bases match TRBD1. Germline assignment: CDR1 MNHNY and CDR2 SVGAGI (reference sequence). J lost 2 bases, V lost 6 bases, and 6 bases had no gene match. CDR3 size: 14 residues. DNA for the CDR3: TGTGCCAGCAGAACAGGGGGAAATACCTACGAGCAGTACTTC. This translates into CASRTGGNTYEQYF.

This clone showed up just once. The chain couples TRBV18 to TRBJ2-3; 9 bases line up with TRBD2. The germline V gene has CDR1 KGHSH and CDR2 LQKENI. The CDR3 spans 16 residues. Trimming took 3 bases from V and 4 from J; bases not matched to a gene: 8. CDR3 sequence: CASSPLAGDLSDTQYF. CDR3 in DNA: TGTGCCAGCTCACCGTTAGCGGGAGATCTGTCAGATACGCAGTATTTT.

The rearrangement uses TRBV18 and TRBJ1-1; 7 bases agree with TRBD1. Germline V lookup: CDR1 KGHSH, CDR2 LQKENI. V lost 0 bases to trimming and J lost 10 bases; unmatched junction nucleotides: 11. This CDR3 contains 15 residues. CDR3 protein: CASSPPTGQGVRAFF. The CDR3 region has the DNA TGTGCCAGCTCACCACCGACAGGGCAAGGAGTTCGAGCTTTCTTT.

The CDR3 region is CASSMSESYGYTF. CDR3 nucleotide sequence: TGTGCCAGTAGTATGAGTGAGTCTTATGGCTACACCTTC. J is TRBJ1-2 and V is TRBV19; D remains unclear. The germline V and J ends were trimmed by 3 bases and 5 bases, with 10 bases remaining between them. The CDR3 length is 13 residues. Germline V gene data show CDR1 as LNHDA and CDR2 as SQIVND (reference sequence).

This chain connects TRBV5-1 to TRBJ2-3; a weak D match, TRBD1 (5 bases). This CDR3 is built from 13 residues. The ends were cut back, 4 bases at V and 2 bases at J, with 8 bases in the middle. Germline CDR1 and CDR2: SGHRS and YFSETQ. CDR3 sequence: CASSIGHTDTQYF. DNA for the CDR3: TGCGCCAGCAGCATAGGACACACAGATACGCAGTATTTT.

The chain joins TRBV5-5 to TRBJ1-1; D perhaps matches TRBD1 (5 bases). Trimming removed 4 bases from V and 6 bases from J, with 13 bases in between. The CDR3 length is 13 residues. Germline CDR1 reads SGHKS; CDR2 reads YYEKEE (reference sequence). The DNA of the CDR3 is TGTGCCAGCAGCCCGTCCAGGGTCGCTGAAGCTTTCTTT. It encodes CASSPSRVAEAFF.

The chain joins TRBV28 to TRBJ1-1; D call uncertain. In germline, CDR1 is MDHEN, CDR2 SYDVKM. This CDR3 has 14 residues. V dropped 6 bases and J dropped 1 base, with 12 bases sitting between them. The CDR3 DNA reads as TGTGCCAGCAGCACCCTCCAGGCGAACACTGAAGCTTTCTTT. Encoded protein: CASSTLQANTEAFF.

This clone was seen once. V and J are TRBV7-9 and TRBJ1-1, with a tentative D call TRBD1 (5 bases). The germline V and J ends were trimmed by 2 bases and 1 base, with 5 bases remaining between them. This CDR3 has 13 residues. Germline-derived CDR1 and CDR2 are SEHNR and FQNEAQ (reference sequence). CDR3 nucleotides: TGTGCCAGCAGCTTAAGGGGGAACACTGAAGCTTTCTTT. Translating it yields CASSLRGNTEAFF.

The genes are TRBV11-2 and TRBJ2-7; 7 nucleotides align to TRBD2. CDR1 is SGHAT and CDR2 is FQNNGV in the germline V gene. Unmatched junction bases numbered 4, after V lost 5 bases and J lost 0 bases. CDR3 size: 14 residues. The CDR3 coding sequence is TGTGCCAGCAGCCAAGGGGACTACTCCTACGAGCAGTACTTC. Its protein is CASSQGDYSYEQYF. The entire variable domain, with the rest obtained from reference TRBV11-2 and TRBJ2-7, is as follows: EAGVAQSPRYKIIEKRQSVAFWCNPISGHATLYWYQQILGQGPKLLIQFQNNGVVDDSQLPKDRFSAERLKGVDSTLKIQPAKLEDSAVYLCASSQGDYSYEQYFGPGTRLTVT.